This TCR beta chain was identified in a study of Graves' ophthalmopathy and Graves' hyperthyroidism. This CDR3 is 15 amino acids long. Germline trimming cut 5 bases from V and 5 bases from J; bases unmatched to any gene: 7. Germline CDR1 reads MNHEY; CDR2 reads SVGEGT. Each donor who had ophthalmopathy showed moderate-to-severe activity, a CAS of ≥3, a NOSPECS of ≥4, and a duration under 3 months. Exclusion applied to patients with other autoimmune diseases, uncontrolled infections, pregnancy or lactation. RNA transcripts served as template for amplifying TCR beta CDR3 sequences. RT-PCR was first run with HTBI primers, then multiplex PCR in a second round. MiXCR was run by TCRdb on the multiplex PCR reads, yielding one entry per CDR3 protein. The table has some 170,000 distinct CDR3 sequences, about two fifths seen once; the top ten hold 8% to 9%. Study-wide points: With a specificity of 72.22% and a sensitivity of approximately 68%, the model predicted ophthalmopathy progression.

As concerns this clonotype: What it binds is not known.

The sample comprised peripheral blood. The TCR sequence derives from a man aged 25 to 40 with Graves' ophthalmopathy. The chain couples TRBV6-2 or TRBV6-3 to TRBJ1-2; 11 nucleotides match TRBD1. The CDR3 sequence is CASSPGTGGAYGYTF. CDR3 nucleotides: TGTGCCAGCAGTCCCGGGACAGGGGGGGCTTATGGCTACACCTTC.